The 18 T cell receptor beta chains presented below share a single source sample, sequenced in a study of Ad26.COV2.S vaccination and SARS-CoV-2 variants. Using immunoSEQ multiplex PCR, the repertoire was profiled, and TCRdb retains in-frame clones only, with some absent. The sample lists a few hundred thousand clones, around 92% occurring once. As to treatment: about 20 received Ad26.COV2.S at low or high dose, single or two shots; several received placebo; per-sample allocation not given. Sampling was performed 63 days after the first vaccine or placebo injection. This material consisted of peripheral blood, taken in a trial of Ad26.COV2.S vaccine versus placebo. Every receptor here comes from a person aged 18-65 years who received the Ad26.COV2.S COVID-19 vaccine or a placebo.

The J gene is TRBJ2-3, the V gene TRBV7-2, with D possibly TRBD2 on 6 matching bases. The ends were cut back, 1 base at V and 6 bases at J, with 14 bases in the middle. The CDR3 is 15 amino acids. CDR1 and CDR2 (germline): SGHTA, FQGNSA. This chain's CDR3 is CASSLGGERLDTQYF. The DNA for the CDR3 is TGTGCCAGCAGCTTAGGGGGGGAGAGGTTGGATACGCAGTATTTT. The complete variable domain, with remaining parts taken from reference TRBV7-2 and TRBJ2-3, reads GAGVSQSPSNKVTEKGKDVELRCDPISGHTALYWYRQSLGQGLEFLIYFQGNSAPDKSGLPSDRFSAERTGGSVSTLTIQRTQQEDSAVYLCASSLGGERLDTQYFGPGTRLTVL.

This chain uses TRBV9 with TRBJ2-3; 9 nucleotides agree with TRBD2. CDR1 and CDR2 (germline): SGDLS, YYNGEE. Trimming removed 4 bases from V and 8 bases from J; junction bases left unmatched: 11. The CDR3 is 15 residues long. The CDR3 reads CASSFGGLASGTQYF. In nucleotides, the CDR3 is TGTGCCAGCAGCTTTGGGGGACTAGCAAGTGGTACGCAGTATTTT.

This clone was found once. This sequence joins TRBV19 and TRBJ2-2, with D uncertain. Germline-derived CDR1 and CDR2 are LNHDA and SQIVND (reference sequence). Trimming stripped 3 bases from V and 10 bases from J, with 9 bases between. This CDR3 comprises 12 residues. CDR3 sequence (DNA): TGTGCCAGTAGTATTCCTCTTGAGGAGCTGTTTTTT. Translated, it gives CASSIPLEELFF.

The rearrangement links TRBV2 to TRBJ1-5; the match to TRBD1 covers 7 bases. Germline CDR1 and CDR2: SNHLY and FYNNEI. This CDR3 is built from 13 residues. J was trimmed by 4 bases and V by 4 bases; bases with no gene match: 1. The CDR3 DNA reads as TGTGCCAGCAGTGGCAGGGGGAATCAGCCCCAGCATTTT. Translation gives CASSGRGNQPQHF.

The V and J genes are TRBV4-3 and TRBJ2-3, with TRBD2 identical over 7 bases. CDR1 is LGHNA and CDR2 is YSLEER in the germline V gene. The CDR3 loop spans 15 amino acids. V trimming: 2 bases; J trimming: 6 bases; junction bases outside the gene matches: 8. CDR3 amino acids: CASSQWGGSVDTQYF. In DNA form, the CDR3 reads TGCGCCAGCAGCCAATGGGGGGGTAGCGTGGATACGCAGTATTTT.

This sequence joins TRBV19 and TRBJ1-5; 8 nucleotides match TRBD1. Trimming at V came to 6 bases and at J to 6 bases, leaving 4 bases not matched to a gene. CDR1 and CDR2 from the germline V gene are LNHDA and SQIVND (reference sequence). The CDR3 has 13 residues. CDR3 nucleotide sequence: TGTGCCAGTAGCCCACAGGGGGGTCAGCCCCAGCATTTT. Translated, it gives CASSPQGGQPQHF.

This clone has only one observation. This sequence joins TRBV23-1 and TRBJ2-7; 9 bases line up with TRBD1. TRBV23-1 counts as an open reading frame of uncertain function. After removal of 3 bases from V and 2 bases from J, the junction contained 17 bases not matched to a gene. This CDR3 has 19 amino acids. DNA of the CDR3: TGCGCCAGCAGTCACCTCCGGGACAGGGTCCGGAGTAGGACCTACGAGCAGTACTTC. It specifies CASSHLRDRVRSRTYEQYF.

The CDR3 region is CASSQLWRLPDDNEQFF. The CDR3, as DNA: TGTGCCAGCAGCCAACTCTGGCGACTCCCAGATGACAATGAGCAGTTCTTC. The V and J genes are TRBV7-8 and TRBJ2-1; D is unclear. Trimming shortened V by 5 bases and J by 5 bases, and 22 bases separated the two germline ends. The CDR3 loop spans 17 amino acids. Germline lookup yields CDR1 SGHVS and CDR2 FQNEAQ.

This chain connects TRBV7-2 to TRBJ2-2; the D is unclear. V gave up 5 bases and J gave up 3 bases, with 13 bases separating them. The germline V gene encodes CDR1 SGHTA and CDR2 FQGNSA. The CDR3 spans 15 residues. The CDR3 region is CASSPAAWHTGELFF. The CDR3 DNA is TGTGCCAGCAGCCCGGCGGCCTGGCACACCGGGGAGCTGTTTTTT.

This clone was picked up one time. The CDR3 protein is CASSRGGGGYEQYF. CDR3 in DNA: TGTGCCAGCAGCCGTGGTGGCGGGGGTTACGAGCAGTACTTC. The chain has TRBV7-2 and TRBJ2-7, with TRBD2 matching 7 bases. The CDR3 sequence is 14 residues long. Trimming at V came to 5 bases and at J to 4 bases, leaving 8 bases not matched to a gene. Germline loops: CDR1 SGHTA, CDR2 FQGNSA.

This rearrangement joins TRBV5-6 to TRBJ1-1; weak D call: TRBD1 (6 bases). There are 16 residues in the CDR3. CDR1 is SGHDT and CDR2 is YYEEEE in the germline V gene. The ends were cut back, 5 bases at V and 0 bases at J, with 17 bases in the middle. The chain's CDR3 is CASSFWTVTMNTEAFF. The CDR3 DNA reads TGTGCCAGCAGTTTCTGGACAGTAACCATGAACACTGAAGCTTTCTTT. Drawing the rest from reference TRBV5-6 and TRBJ1-1, the complete variable domain is DAGVTQSPTHLIKTRGQQVTLRCSPKSGHDTVSWYQQALGQGPQFIFQYYEEEERQRGNFPDRFSGHQFPNYSSELNVNALLLGDSALYLCASSFWTVTMNTEAFFGQGTRLTVV.

This rearrangement joins TRBV18 to TRBJ1-6; no reliable D call. The CDR3 runs to 14 residues. Trimming took 6 bases from V and 9 from J, leaving 15 bases between them. Germline CDR1 is KGHSH and CDR2 is LQKENI. The CDR3 DNA sequence: TGTGCCAGCTCCTTACCCACACACTCTTCACCCCTCCACTTT. Amino acids: CASSLPTHSSPLHF.

This sequence joins TRBV28 and TRBJ2-3; maybe TRBD2 (7 bases). Germline V lookup: CDR1 MDHEN, CDR2 SYDVKM. CDR3 length equals 15 residues. Deletions cut 8 bases from V and 5 bases from J, with 20 bases between. CDR3 sequence: CASPRSGGPIDTQYF. The CDR3 DNA reads TGTGCCAGCCCCCGGTCCGGGGGGCCTATAGATACGCAGTATTTT. The entire variable domain, with the rest obtained from reference TRBV28 and TRBJ2-3, is as follows: DVKVTQSSRYLVKRTGEKVFLECVQDMDHENMFWYRQDPGLGLRLIYFSYDVKMKEKGDIPEGYSVSREKKERFSLILESASTNQTSMYLCASPRSGGPIDTQYFGPGTRLTVL.

The chain uses TRBV12-5 and TRBJ2-3; TRBD1 might be the D (6 bases). Germline V CDR1 and CDR2: LGHNT, FRNRAP. The CDR3 covers 14 residues. V lost 2 bases, J lost 5 bases, and 11 bases lay in between. The CDR3 protein is CASGLQGSGDTQYF. The CDR3 DNA is TGTGCTAGTGGTTTGCAGGGGAGTGGAGATACGCAGTATTTT. The full variable domain, in which reference TRBV12-5 and TRBJ2-3 provide the parts outside the CDR3, is DARVTQTPRHKVTEMGQEVTMRCQPILGHNTVFWYRQTMMQGLELLAYFRNRAPLDDSGMPKDRFSAEMPDATLATLKIQPSEPRDSAVYFCASGLQGSGDTQYFGPGTRLTVL.

With respect to this clone: Other DNA variants within this sample encode the same CDR3. The CDR3 bases are TGTGCCAGCAGTCCGGGGGACTACGAGCAGTACTTC. As protein: CASSPGDYEQYF. The chain is built from TRBV7-6 and TRBJ2-7, with D maybe TRBD2 (6 bases). Trimming pared 6 bases from V and 3 bases from J, leaving 9 bases between. The CDR3 extends over 12 amino acids. Germline CDR1 reads SGHVS; CDR2 reads FNYEAQ.

The J gene is TRBJ2-2, the V gene TRBV20-1; D perhaps matches TRBD1 (5 bases). CDR1 is DFQATT and CDR2 is SNEGSKA in the germline V gene (reference sequence). The CDR3 has 16 residues. With 3 bases removed from V and 1 base from J, the gap between germline ends came to 15 bases. CDR3: CSASGRVGGNTGELFF. The CDR3 DNA follows: TGCAGTGCTAGTGGCAGGGTAGGCGGGAACACCGGGGAGCTGTTTTTT.

CDR3 nucleotides: TGTGCCAGCAGCTACAGCTTGGGGCAGGTATTGGGTTTATTCGCCAATGAGCAGTTCTTC. It encodes CASSYSLGQVLGLFANEQFF. The chain uses TRBV6-6 and TRBJ2-1; D possibly corresponds to TRBD1 (5 bases). Trimming took off 6 bases at V and 6 bases at J, with 33 bases between the two ends. The CDR3 sequence is 20 residues long. Germline CDR1 and CDR2: MNHNY and SVGAGI (reference sequence).

The chain combines TRBV7-6 with TRBJ2-2; D not resolved. V lost 1 base and J lost 0, with 18 bases in between. Per the germline V gene, CDR1 is SGHVS and CDR2 is FNYEAQ. The length of the CDR3 is 19 residues. CDR3 sequence (DNA): TGTGCCAGCAGCTTAGTGGATATTGCCCACTTCGCGAACACCGGGGAGCTGTTTTTT. It is translated as CASSLVDIAHFANTGELFF.